A single sample gave rise to the 13 T cell receptor beta chains below, sequenced in a study of T cell responses to AZD1222 COVID-19 vaccine. Sequencing used immunoSEQ multiplex PCR; TCRdb keeps in-frame clones, though not all of them. The table lists about 70,000 clones, roughly 84% of them singletons. The source was peripheral blood, collected on day 0 of AZD1222 vaccination. These receptor sequences come from an adult in good health.

CDR3 in amino acids: CAISGQGASSTEAFF. The CDR3 DNA sequence: TGTGCCATCAGTGGACAGGGGGCGTCGAGCACTGAAGCTTTCTTT. This rearrangement joins TRBV10-3 to TRBJ1-1, with 10 bases lining up with TRBD1. J was trimmed by 4 bases and V by 4 bases; bases with no gene match: 6. Germline V gene data show CDR1 as ENHRY and CDR2 as SYGVKD. The CDR3 length is 15 residues.

Here the CDR3 reads CASSASYEQYF. The CDR3 region has the DNA TGTGCCAGCAGTGCTTCCTACGAGCAGTACTTC. This chain joins TRBV6-6 and TRBJ2-7; D not certain. The CDR3 covers 11 residues. The ends were cut back, 5 bases at V and 1 base at J, with 3 bases in the middle. Germline CDR1 is MNHNY and CDR2 is SVGAGI (reference sequence).

The V and J genes are TRBV9 and TRBJ1-1, with D perhaps TRBD1 (6 bases). V was shortened by 3 bases and J by 6 bases, with 15 bases between the two germline ends. The germline V gene encodes CDR1 SGDLS and CDR2 YYNGEE. CDR3 size: 14 residues. For the CDR3, the DNA is TGTGCCAGCAGCGAGGGGGAACTCGCCCCTGAAGCTTTCTTT. This gives the protein CASSEGELAPEAFF.

The rearrangement links TRBV7-8 to TRBJ1-5; TRBD1 is a possible D gene (6 bases). CDR1 and CDR2 from the germline V gene are SGHVS and FQNEAQ. Trimming took off 5 bases at V and 7 bases at J, with 21 bases between the two ends. This CDR3 is built from 16 residues. The CDR3 loop reads CASSQVGGLSDQPQHF. The CDR3 DNA is TGTGCCAGCAGCCAGGTTGGGGGGCTAAGCGACCAGCCCCAGCATTTT.

This clone has a single count. The gene calls are TRBV10-3 and TRBJ2-1, with no clear D. Trimming cost V 0 bases and J 4 bases, with 10 bases left between them. Germline-derived CDR1 and CDR2 are ENHRY and SYGVKD. The CDR3 is made up of 15 amino acids. Here the CDR3 DNA reads TGTGCCATCAGTGAGTCGAGTACTCGGTACAATGAGCAGTTCTTC. Translating gives CAISESSTRYNEQFF.

The chain links TRBV7-8 to TRBJ2-1; D might be TRBD1 or TRBD2, each matching 5 bases. Germline V gene sequence: CDR1 SGHVS, CDR2 FQNEAQ. The CDR3 contains 17 residues. With 5 bases removed from V and 0 bases from J, the gap between germline ends came to 17 bases. The CDR3 region is CASSTRFSGSSYNEQFF. DNA for the CDR3: TGTGCCAGCAGCACGCGATTCTCAGGGAGCTCCTACAATGAGCAGTTCTTC.

The genes are TRBV2 and TRBJ2-3, with 14 bases matching TRBD2. V shed 4 bases, J shed 2 bases, and the junction held 2 bases outside the gene matches. CDR1 SNHLY and CDR2 FYNNEI come from the germline V gene. The CDR3 spans 16 residues. The CDR3 is CASSGTSGGTTDTQYF. The CDR3 DNA is TGTGCCAGCAGTGGGACTAGCGGGGGGACCACAGATACGCAGTATTTT.

This clone was detected only a few times. This CDR3 reads CASSLRGGGVDGNQPQHF. The CDR3 DNA reads as TGTGCCAGCAGTTTAAGAGGGGGCGGGGTCGATGGCAATCAGCCCCAGCATTTT. The chain joins TRBV27 to TRBJ1-5; 7 positions agree with TRBD1. V lost 2 bases to trimming and J lost 2 bases; unmatched junction nucleotides: 12. The CDR3 has 18 residues. Germline V gives CDR1 MNHEY, CDR2 SMNVEV (reference sequence).

In this sample, this clone turned up a few times. V gene TRBV9 combines with J gene TRBJ2-7; TRBD1 matches 9 bases. This CDR3 has 17 residues. Losses at the gene ends were 0 bases for V and 0 bases for J; bases not matched to a gene: 7. Germline CDR1 and CDR2: SGDLS and YYNGEE. This chain's CDR3 is CASSVGTGAGRSYEQYF. CDR3 DNA sequence: TGTGCCAGCAGCGTAGGGACAGGGGCAGGTCGCTCCTACGAGCAGTACTTC. Filled out from reference TRBV9 and TRBJ2-7, the complete variable domain reads DSGVTQTPKHLITATGQRVTLRCSPRSGDLSVYWYQQSLDQGLQFLIQYYNGEERAKGNILERFSAQQFPDLHSELNLSSLELGDSALYFCASSVGTGAGRSYEQYFGPGTRLTVT.

Here the CDR3 DNA reads TGCGCCAGCAGCTTCTGGATGCGGGACACTGAAGCTTTCTTT. Protein sequence: CASSFWMRDTEAFF. The genes are TRBV5-1 and TRBJ1-1; D is ambiguous. This CDR3 is built from 14 residues. Germline V CDR1 and CDR2: SGHRS, YFSETQ. V lost 2 bases and J lost 3, with 11 bases in between.

This rearrangement joins TRBV5-6 to TRBJ1-2; tentatively, D is TRBD1 (5 bases). CDR1 SGHDT and CDR2 YYEEEE come from the germline V gene. The CDR3 is 13 residues long. V lost 0 bases and J 3 bases, leaving 6 bases between the germline ends. This chain's CDR3 is CASSLEQDYGYTF. For the CDR3, the DNA is TGTGCCAGCAGCTTGGAACAGGACTATGGCTACACCTTC.

The chain recombines TRBV6-9 with TRBJ1-1; TRBD1 might be the D (6 bases). The CDR3 covers 15 residues. Germline CDR1 reads MNHGY; CDR2 reads SVAAGI. Trimming removed 4 bases from V and 4 bases from J, with 16 bases in between. CDR3 region: CASSSLQGGGTEAFF. DNA for the CDR3: TGTGCCAGCAGTTCACTTCAGGGAGGGGGCACTGAAGCTTTCTTT.

This chain joins TRBV4-2 and TRBJ2-2; tentative D call: TRBD2 (5 bases). The CDR3 extends over 17 amino acids. Germline-derived CDR1 and CDR2 are LGHNA and YNFKEQ. V was pared by 0 bases and J by 0 bases, with 11 bases between. Written as DNA, the CDR3 is TGTGCCAGCAGCCAAGATAGCGATTTCGCGAACACCGGGGAGCTGTTTTTT. Translated, it gives CASSQDSDFANTGELFF.